This T cell receptor beta chain was identified during a study of blood T cell repertoires in COVID-19. In the study overall: Samples of COVID-19 (acute and convalescent) were obtained from the United States, Italy and Spain. The cDNA or gDNA used as material had been derived from T cells, B-cell-depleted T cells, or PBMCs.

Per the original data handling: Reference gene primer amplification gave nucleated cell count estimates. Generated by immunoSEQ multiplex PCR, the TCRdb table keeps only in-frame clones and is missing some. V and J calls and clone size follow that table, whereas D and trimming were derived from the DNA. The repertoire consists of about 140,000 clones, with 82% occurring once and the leading ten covering less than 5%. The CDR3 has 13 amino acids. Per the germline V gene, CDR1 is LNHNV and CDR2 is YYDKDF (reference sequence). V lost 0 bases, J lost 8 bases, and 10 bases lay in between. Material for sequencing was peripheral blood. The chain uses TRBV15 and TRBJ1-1; D call uncertain. The TCR sequence derives from a woman older than 75 with acute or convalescent COVID-19. Here the CDR3 reads CATSRDRTAEAFF. The CDR3 coding sequence is TGTGCCACCAGCAGAGATCGAACAGCCGAAGCTTTCTTT.